These 23 T cell receptor beta chains originate from one sample sequenced in a study of blood T cell repertoires in COVID-19. Libraries were prepared by immunoSEQ multiplex PCR; TCRdb keeps only in-frame clonotypes and omits some of them. The sample yields approximately 210,000 clones, around 91% seen once. Sequencing input: peripheral blood. These receptors were obtained from a middle-aged woman with acute or convalescent COVID-19.

The chain combines TRBV11-2 with TRBJ2-1; D is undetermined. CDR1 is SGHAT and CDR2 is FQNNGV in the germline V gene. The CDR3 covers 15 residues. V dropped 5 bases and J dropped 0 bases, with 11 bases sitting between them. CDR3 nucleotides: TGTGCCAGCAGCCCGAGCTCGCTCTCCTACAATGAGCAGTTCTTC. Translation: CASSPSSLSYNEQFF. Full variable domain (missing parts from reference TRBV11-2 and TRBJ2-1): EAGVAQSPRYKIIEKRQSVAFWCNPISGHATLYWYQQILGQGPKLLIQFQNNGVVDDSQLPKDRFSAERLKGVDSTLKIQPAKLEDSAVYLCASSPSSLSYNEQFFGPGTRLTVL.

The chain has TRBV19 and TRBJ1-2; possible D gene TRBD1, 5 bases. CDR1 is LNHDA and CDR2 is SQIVND in the germline V gene (reference sequence). CDR3 size: 15 residues. V was cut by 6 bases and J by 1 base, with 15 bases left in between. CDR3 in DNA: TGTGCCAGTAGCCCCGTGGACACTCTTAACTATGGCTACACCTTC. Its protein is CASSPVDTLNYGYTF.

The chain carries TRBV19 and TRBJ1-2; D gene uncertain. This CDR3 comprises 16 residues. The germline CDR1 and CDR2 sequences are LNHDA and SQIVND (reference sequence). Trimming shortened V by 2 bases and J by 5 bases, and 18 bases separated the two germline ends. The CDR3 nucleotides read TGTGCCAGTAGTATAACGGTTGGAGACGGAGGGTATGGCTACACCTTC. This translates into CASSITVGDGGYGYTF.

The chain links TRBV5-1 to TRBJ1-4; 9 bases fit TRBD1. Per germline, CDR1 SGHRS and CDR2 YFSETQ. The V segment lost 3 bases and the J segment 5 bases; nucleotides outside the gene matches: 5. The CDR3 sequence is 15 residues long. This CDR3 is CASSYGTGLNEKLFF. The DNA for the CDR3 is TGCGCCAGCAGCTACGGGACAGGGTTAAATGAAAAACTGTTTTTT.

This clone turned up a few times. The chain couples TRBV25-1 to TRBJ1-2, with TRBD1 matching 7 bases. CDR1 and CDR2 from the germline V gene are MGHDK and SYGVNS. J gave up 9 bases and V 4 bases, and 11 bases lay outside the gene matches. This CDR3 comprises 14 residues. CDR3 sequence (DNA): TGTGCCAGCAGTGTCAACAGGGGATCTGGGAGCTACACCTTC. Translated, it gives CASSVNRGSGSYTF.

This chain links TRBV6-5 with TRBJ1-2, with D hard to call. Germline V gene lookup returns CDR1 MNHEY and CDR2 SVGAGI. The CDR3 is 14 residues long. Trimming took 4 bases from V and 0 from J, leaving 9 bases between them. The CDR3 DNA reads TGTGCCAGCAGTTTCCAGGATTCTAACTATGGCTACACCTTC. This translates into CASSFQDSNYGYTF.

This sequence joins TRBV6-6 and TRBJ2-5; 11 bases align to TRBD2. From germline, CDR1 is MNHNY and CDR2 SVGAGI (reference sequence). This CDR3 is 17 amino acids long. After removal of 5 bases from V and 1 base from J, the junction contained 9 bases not matched to a gene. This CDR3 is CASSPLGSGGAQETQYF. CDR3 nucleotides: TGTGCCAGCAGTCCCCTCGGTAGCGGGGGGGCCCAAGAGACCCAGTACTTC.

The chain is built from TRBV2 and TRBJ1-1; D is ambiguous. CDR3 length equals 14 residues. From germline, CDR1 is SNHLY and CDR2 FYNNEI. The germline V and J ends were trimmed by 6 bases and 1 base, with 12 bases remaining between them. This CDR3 is CASRLWQSNTEAFF. As DNA, the CDR3 is TGTGCCAGCAGGTTGTGGCAGTCGAACACTGAAGCTTTCTTT. The variable domain in full, completed from reference TRBV2 and TRBJ1-1, reads EPEVTQTPSHQVTQMGQEVILRCVPISNHLYFYWYRQILGQKVEFLVSFYNNEISEKSEIFDDQFSVERPDGSNFTLKIRSTKLEDSAMYFCASRLWQSNTEAFFGQGTRLTVV.

This rearrangement joins TRBV5-6 to TRBJ2-5; D is perhaps TRBD1 (6 bases). Germline V gene lookup returns CDR1 SGHDT and CDR2 YYEEEE. The germline V and J ends were trimmed by 1 base and 2 bases, with 9 bases remaining between them. The CDR3 contains 14 residues. CDR3 in amino acids: CASSLKGGQETQYF. CDR3 bases: TGTGCCAGCAGCTTGAAAGGGGGTCAAGAGACCCAGTACTTC.

The CDR3 DNA reads as TGCGCCAGCAAGTCTACCCCGGGTTATGAGCAGTTCTTC. It encodes CASKSTPGYEQFF. The chain joins TRBV5-1 to TRBJ2-1; D uncertain. Trimming took off 6 bases at V and 8 bases at J, with 15 bases between the two ends. The CDR3 extends over 13 amino acids. Germline V gene sequence: CDR1 SGHRS, CDR2 YFSETQ.

The rearrangement uses TRBV4-1 and TRBJ1-1; D remains unclear. Germline CDR1 reads MGHRA; CDR2 reads YSYEKL. The germline V and J ends were trimmed by 1 base and 0 bases, with 9 bases remaining between them. The CDR3 has 15 amino acids. The CDR3 here is CASSQANEMNTEAFF. The CDR3 coding sequence is TGCGCCAGCAGCCAAGCCAACGAGATGAACACTGAAGCTTTCTTT.

The chain is built from TRBV2 and TRBJ1-1; 8 bases match TRBD1. Losses at the gene ends were 9 bases for V and 4 bases for J; bases not matched to a gene: 4. CDR3 length: 12 residues. Per the germline V gene, CDR1 is SNHLY and CDR2 is FYNNEI. This CDR3 is CARTGVGTEAFF. In DNA, the CDR3 is TGTGCCAGGACAGGGGTGGGCACTGAAGCTTTCTTT.

The CDR3 DNA is TGTGCCAGCAGTGAATCGCGAGGCTATGGCTACACCTTC. This codes for CASSESRGYGYTF. The rearrangement links TRBV2 to TRBJ1-2; D gene ambiguous. In germline, CDR1 is SNHLY, CDR2 FYNNEI. This CDR3 is built from 13 residues. V lost 2 bases to trimming and J lost 4 bases, with 8 bases between them.

The chain links TRBV6-6 to TRBJ1-1; 9 bases line up with TRBD1. Germline trimming cut 5 bases from V and 5 bases from J; bases unmatched to any gene: 6. CDR1 and CDR2 (germline): MNHNY, SVGAGI (reference sequence). CDR3 length: 14 residues. The CDR3 loop reads CASSVRDRETEAFF. The CDR3 DNA reads TGTGCCAGCAGTGTACGGGACAGGGAGACTGAAGCTTTCTTT.

V and J are TRBV9 and TRBJ2-2; 9 nucleotides align to TRBD2. The ends lost 3 bases at V and 5 bases at J; junction bases unmatched: 14. CDR3 length: 18 amino acids. CDR1 is SGDLS, CDR2 YYNGEE, per germline. The chain's CDR3 is CASSASAGGPIATGELFF. CDR3 bases: TGTGCCAGCAGCGCCTCAGCGGGGGGACCTATAGCGACCGGGGAGCTGTTTTTT.

The chain recombines TRBV2 with TRBJ2-7; TRBD1 aligns across 8 bases. Germline assignment: CDR1 SNHLY and CDR2 FYNNEI. This CDR3 is 14 amino acids long. The V gene end was trimmed by 6 bases and the J gene end by 1 base; junction bases not matched to a gene: 5. CDR3 in DNA: TGTGCCAGCAGCCGACAGGGGCAATCCTACGAGCAGTACGTC. Its translation is CASSRQGQSYEQYV.

This clone showed up just once. This chain uses TRBV12-3 or TRBV12-4 with TRBJ1-2, with a weak D call TRBD1 (5 bases). The length of the CDR3 is 12 residues. V dropped 5 bases and J dropped 8 bases, with 12 bases sitting between them. CDR3 nucleotides: TGTGCCAGCAGTACACAGGTGTGGGGCTACACCTTC. It encodes CASSTQVWGYTF.

The chain joins TRBV9 to TRBJ1-1; D might be TRBD1 (5 bases). V was pared by 0 bases and J by 4 bases, with 13 bases between. The CDR3 loop spans 15 amino acids. Germline loops: CDR1 SGDLS, CDR2 YYNGEE. CDR3 region: CASSVDGQGGTEAFF. CDR3 DNA: TGTGCCAGCAGCGTAGATGGGCAGGGTGGCACTGAAGCTTTCTTT.

This rearrangement joins TRBV7-9 to TRBJ1-2; 10 bases agree with TRBD1. The CDR3 contains 15 residues. The trim removed 5 bases at V and 7 bases at J, leaving 10 bases unmatched. Germline V gene sequence: CDR1 SEHNR, CDR2 FQNEAQ (reference sequence). The CDR3 DNA is TGTGCCAGCAGCGGCCCGGGGACAGGGGATGGTGGCTACACCTTC. Its protein is CASSGPGTGDGGYTF.

The rearrangement joins TRBV2 to TRBJ1-2; 8 positions agree with TRBD1. The trim removed 3 bases at V and 10 bases at J, leaving 4 bases unmatched. The CDR3 consists of 12 residues. Germline CDR1 is SNHLY and CDR2 is FYNNEI. The CDR3 DNA is TGTGCCAGCAGTGAGGACAGGGTTCTCTACACCTTC. This translates into CASSEDRVLYTF.

This clone was seen only a few times. The V and J genes are TRBV9 and TRBJ1-6; 7 bases line up with TRBD1. The length of the CDR3 is 14 residues. The ends lost 7 bases at V and 4 bases at J; junction bases unmatched: 5. Germline V gives CDR1 SGDLS, CDR2 YYNGEE. Written as DNA, the CDR3 is TGTGCCAGCGGCCAGACAGGGTATAATTCACCCCTCCACTTT. Protein product: CASGQTGYNSPLHF.

The chain is built from TRBV6-5 and TRBJ2-5, with 10 bases fitting TRBD1. V dropped 7 bases and J dropped 2; count of bases not matched to a gene: 4. CDR3 length: 14 amino acids. CDR1 and CDR2 from the germline V gene are MNHEY and SVGAGI. CDR3 in DNA: TGTGCCAGCAACCGGGACAGGGGACAAGAGACCCAGTACTTC. This translates into CASNRDRGQETQYF.

This clone has just a few counts. This chain connects TRBV3-1 (or the pseudogene TRBV3-2) to TRBJ1-1; perhaps TRBD1 as D (6 bases). V gave up 1 base and J gave up 4 bases, with 16 bases separating them. Looked up from germline, CDR1 is LGHDT and CDR2 is YNNKEL (reference sequence). The CDR3 length is 16 residues. The CDR3 here is CASSQVITGSGTEAFF. The CDR3 DNA is TGTGCCAGCAGCCAAGTGATTACAGGGTCCGGCACTGAAGCTTTCTTT.